This T cell receptor (beta chain) was identified during a study of identical twins. Study-level results: Out-of-frame alpha sequences shared between twins exhibited an excess of low generation probability. Within monozygotic twins, out-of-frame TCR alpha sharing was underestimated by the models. A lower insertion count was a feature of abundant cord blood beta clonotypes, with no such feature in memory repertoires.

The CDR3 runs 14 residues. Trimming took off 3 bases at V and 4 bases at J, with 10 bases between the two ends. Germline loops: CDR1 SGHDN, CDR2 FVKESK. There are a few counts of this clonotype. No antigen is known for it. TCRdb reanalysed the 5' RACE reads using MiXCR and keeps one entry per CDR3 protein. The table includes about 890,000 distinct CDR3 sequences, roughly an eighth detected once. The sample was also linked to a second study, of yellow fever vaccine responses in identical twins.

Sequenced: PBMCs. The rearrangement links TRBV14 to TRBJ1-5; D is possibly TRBD1 (5 bases). This sequence was found in a woman aged 18 to 35 in good health. The CDR3 nucleotides read TGTGCCAGCAGCCATTCGGGACGGAATCAGCCCCAGCATTTT. This encodes CASSHSGRNQPQHF. Together with reference TRBV14 and TRBJ1-5, the CDR3 gives the full variable domain: EAGVTQFPSHSVIEKGQTVTLRCDPISGHDNLYWYRRVMGKEIKFLLHFVKESKQDESGMPNNRFLAERTGGTYSTLKVQPAELEDSGVYFCASSHSGRNQPQHFGDGTRLSIL.